One sample yielded the 22 T cell receptor beta chains listed below, sequenced in a study of blood T cells in healthy people across ages. A second roughly 6 to 12 cycle PCR used barcoded and J-beta primers. TCRdb fed the 5' RACE reads into MiXCR, producing one record per CDR3 protein. The data contain approximately 880,000 distinct CDR3 sequences, 40% to 60% of them seen just once; the ten biggest clones take up roughly 12%. The sample was blood. Receptor source: a man aged 25 to 40 in good health.

This clonotype was seen ten or more times. A much larger clone lies one base from this, so it may be a read error. This sequence joins TRBV5-1 and TRBJ2-5; weak D call: TRBD2 (5 bases). V was pared by 4 bases and J by 11 bases, with 18 bases between. The germline V gene encodes CDR1 SGHRS and CDR2 YFSETQ. This CDR3 comprises 13 residues. Here the CDR3 reads CASSPELVHEQYF. CDR3 sequence (DNA): TGCGCCAGCAGCCCTGAACTAGTCCATGAGCAGTACTTC.

This chain joins TRBV7-2 and TRBJ2-5; TRBD2 matches at 9 bases. The end of the DNA is better explained by TRBJ2-7, so the J call may be wrong. Germline CDR1 reads SGHTA; CDR2 reads FQGNSA. This CDR3 has 13 residues. The CDR3 region is CASSRNSGGEQYF. The DNA of the CDR3 is TGTGCCAGCAGTCGCAATAGCGGGGGCGAGCAGTACTTC.

This clonotype has ten or more counts. The V and J genes are TRBV6-2 or TRBV6-3 and TRBJ2-7, with 11 bases that match TRBD2. CDR3 length: 15 amino acids. J lost 5 bases, V lost 2 bases, and 5 bases had no gene match. Germline-derived CDR1 and CDR2 are MNHEY and SVGEGT. The CDR3: CASSYPGLAVHEQYF. CDR3 bases: TGTGCCAGCAGTTACCCGGGACTAGCGGTCCACGAGCAGTACTTC.

A remark on this clonotype: This could be a read error, since a much larger clone is one nucleotide away. The rearrangement links TRBV6-4 to TRBJ1-2, with D unresolved. V lost 3 bases and J 4 bases, leaving 6 bases between the germline ends. The CDR3 totals 12 residues. Germline CDR1 MRHNA, CDR2 SNTAGT. CDR3 coding DNA: TGTGCCAGCAGTGAAGCGGGCTATGGCTACACCTTC. This codes for CASSEAGYGYTF.

The rearrangement links TRBV4-1 to TRBJ2-7; TRBD2 agrees at 9 bases. The better agreement between TRBJ2-5 and the DNA end casts doubt on the J call. The CDR3 sequence is 15 residues long. Looked up from germline, CDR1 is MGHRA and CDR2 is YSYEKL. The CDR3 DNA sequence: TGCGCCAGCAGCCATGCCGGGACTAGCATCGAGACCCAGTACTTC. Amino acids: CASSHAGTSIETQYF.

Only one count was recorded for this clonotype. The genes are TRBV24-1 and TRBJ2-1, with 7 nucleotides matching TRBD1. The CDR3 consists of 14 residues. Germline V gene data show CDR1 as KGHDR and CDR2 as SFDVKD. Unmatched junction bases numbered 4, after V lost 2 bases and J lost 7 bases. The CDR3 reads CATSDYRGANEQFF. As DNA, the CDR3 is TGTGCCACCAGTGATTACAGGGGTGCGAATGAGCAGTTCTTC.

J is TRBJ1-4 and V is TRBV4-2; TRBD1 is a possible D gene (6 bases). With 2 bases removed from V and 7 bases from J, the gap between germline ends came to 14 bases. The CDR3 is 15 residues long. Germline V gives CDR1 LGHNA, CDR2 YNFKEQ. Here the CDR3 reads CASSQPGGRIEKLFF. CDR3 coding DNA: TGTGCCAGCAGCCAACCCGGGGGGCGGATTGAAAAACTGTTTTTT.

J is TRBJ2-1 and V is TRBV5-5; D unclear. The CDR3 is made up of 13 amino acids. Germline CDR1 SGHKS, CDR2 YYEKEE (reference sequence). Trimming stripped 2 bases from V and 6 bases from J, with 9 bases between. CDR3 protein: CASSFPLGNEQFF. The CDR3 bases are TGTGCCAGCAGCTTCCCCTTGGGCAATGAGCAGTTCTTC.

This clonotype was counted a few times. The chain combines TRBV20-1 with TRBJ2-7; tentatively, D is TRBD1 (6 bases). V was trimmed by 2 bases and J by 3 bases, leaving 17 bases between them. Germline V gene data show CDR1 as DFQATT and CDR2 as SNEGSKA (reference sequence). The length of the CDR3 is 15 residues. The CDR3 region is CSARQGHLTIYEQYF. DNA for the CDR3: TGCAGTGCTAGACAGGGACACCTGACAATCTACGAGCAGTACTTC.

This chain connects TRBV5-1 to TRBJ2-5, with unresolved D. The CDR3 runs 14 residues. Germline V gives CDR1 SGHRS, CDR2 YFSETQ. V was pared by 4 bases and J by 5 bases, with 15 bases between. CDR3 protein: CASSLGRIRETQYF. Here the CDR3 DNA reads TGCGCCAGCAGCCTAGGACGGATCCGGGAGACCCAGTACTTC. The variable domain in full, with the rest retrieved from reference TRBV5-1 and TRBJ2-5, is KAGVTQTPRYLIKTRGQQVTLSCSPISGHRSVSWYQQTPGQGLQFLFEYFSETQRNKGNFPGRFSGRQFSNSRSEMNVSTLELGDSALYLCASSLGRIRETQYFGPGTRLLVL.

Comments on this clonotype: The junction departs from the called germline gene at one end, perhaps through a read error. The rearrangement uses TRBV7-2 and TRBJ1-2; 8 bases align to TRBD1. The CDR3 is 14 amino acids. Germline values: CDR1 SGHTA, CDR2 FQGNSA. The CDR3 here is CVSRKTGVEYGYTF. DNA of the CDR3: TGCGTCAGCAGAAAGACAGGGGTGGAGTATGGCTACACCTTC.

This clonotype was recorded at least ten times. The chain recombines TRBV6-4 with TRBJ2-3; 11 bases are shared with TRBD2. Trimming removed 3 bases from V and 2 bases from J; junction bases left unmatched: 1. Germline CDR1 and CDR2: MRHNA and SNTAGT. The CDR3 loop spans 15 amino acids. CDR3: CASSETSGVTDTQYF. The CDR3 bases are TGTGCCAGCAGTGAGACTAGCGGGGTCACAGATACGCAGTATTTT.

This clonotype was recorded a few times. The rearrangement uses TRBV29-1 and TRBJ2-3; 8 bases align to TRBD2. The CDR3 consists of 14 residues. CDR1 and CDR2 from the germline V gene are SQVTM and ANQGSEA. V was pared by 3 bases and J by 0 bases, with 2 bases of the junction left unmatched. CDR3 region: CSVDSGGSTDTQYF. CDR3 bases: TGCAGCGTTGACAGCGGGGGCAGCACAGATACGCAGTATTTT.

V is TRBV7-9 and J is TRBJ2-7; a possible D gene is TRBD2 (6 bases). The DNA end is more similar to TRBJ2-5, so the J call may be wrong. Germline V CDR1 and CDR2: SEHNR, FQNEAQ (reference sequence). The length of the CDR3 is 18 residues. In nucleotides, the CDR3 is TGTGCCAGCAGTCCTCTGCGGAGGGCAGACTTTGAACAAGAGACCCAGTACTTC. Its translation: CASSPLRRADFEQETQYF.

V gene TRBV6-5 combines with J gene TRBJ1-4; D remains unclear. CDR3 size: 15 residues. Trimming cost V 0 bases and J 5 bases, with 10 bases left between them. Germline V gene data show CDR1 as MNHEY and CDR2 as SVGAGI. CDR3 sequence (DNA): TGTGCCAGCAGTTACTCCTACGCGGGAAATGAAAAACTGTTTTTT. This gives the protein CASSYSYAGNEKLFF.

The V gene is TRBV5-1, the J gene TRBJ1-1; D unclear. Germline V lookup: CDR1 SGHRS, CDR2 YFSETQ. V was pared by 0 bases and J by 1 base, with 10 bases between. This CDR3 has 15 amino acids. The CDR3 DNA reads as TGCGCCAGCAGCTTGGCCCCCCCCGGGAACACTGAAGCTTTCTTT. Its protein product is CASSLAPPGNTEAFF.

This clonotype was seen only a few times. The chain employs TRBV5-5 and TRBJ1-2; perhaps TRBD1 as D (6 bases). Germline values: CDR1 SGHKS, CDR2 YYEKEE (reference sequence). Trimming left V 0 bases short and J 1 base short, with 16 bases between. The CDR3 has 17 amino acids. Written as DNA, the CDR3 is TGTGCCAGCAGCTTGGCTCCAAGGGGGGCGATTAACTATGGCTACACCTTC. This encodes CASSLAPRGAINYGYTF. Filled out from reference TRBV5-5 and TRBJ1-2, the complete variable domain reads DAGVTQSPTHLIKTRGQQVTLRCSPISGHKSVSWYQQVLGQGPQFIFQYYEKEERGRGNFPDRFSARQFPNYSSELNVNALLLGDSALYLCASSLAPRGAINYGYTFGSGTRLTVV.

The genes are TRBV12-3 or TRBV12-4 and TRBJ1-5, with unresolved D. This CDR3 has 14 residues. V dropped 0 bases and J dropped 6 bases, with 9 bases sitting between them. CDR3 residues: CASSLAPMGQPQHF. The CDR3 nucleotides read TGTGCCAGCAGTTTAGCACCGATGGGTCAGCCCCAGCATTTT.

The V call is TRBV20-1, the J call TRBJ2-7, with D perhaps being TRBD1 or TRBD2 (5 bases each). The CDR3 runs 16 residues. Germline CDR1 is DFQATT and CDR2 is SNEGSKA (reference sequence). The V end was cut by 0 bases, the J end by 3 bases, with 18 bases between. The DNA of the CDR3 is TGCAGTGCTAGAGATCGGGGCAGGGCTAACCTCTACGAGCAGTACTTC. This sequence encodes CSARDRGRANLYEQYF.

This clonotype came up a few times. The J gene is TRBJ2-1, the V gene TRBV5-1; 10 bases align to TRBD1. Germline CDR1 SGHRS, CDR2 YFSETQ. The trim removed 2 bases at V and 4 bases at J, leaving 12 bases unmatched. The CDR3 has 18 amino acids. DNA for the CDR3: TGCGCCAGCAGCTTCGGACAGGGGGGGTTGTCGGGATACAATGAGCAGTTCTTC. Translation gives CASSFGQGGLSGYNEQFF.

V gene TRBV6-2 or TRBV6-3 combines with J gene TRBJ2-3; D not resolved. The CDR3 covers 13 residues. Germline V gives CDR1 MNHEY, CDR2 SVGEGT. V was shortened by 2 bases and J by 6 bases, with 9 bases between the two germline ends. The chain's CDR3 is CASSYRPGDTQYF. Here the CDR3 DNA reads TGTGCCAGCAGTTACCGCCCGGGTGATACGCAGTATTTT.

This clonotype has ten or more counts. The chain employs TRBV7-9 and TRBJ2-5; D remains ambiguous. Germline assignment: CDR1 SEHNR and CDR2 FQNEAQ (reference sequence). The ends were cut back, 4 bases at V and 5 bases at J, with 11 bases in the middle. The CDR3 spans 13 residues. This CDR3 reads CASSSSPRETQYF. CDR3 nucleotide sequence: TGTGCCAGCAGCTCCAGCCCAAGGGAGACCCAGTACTTC.